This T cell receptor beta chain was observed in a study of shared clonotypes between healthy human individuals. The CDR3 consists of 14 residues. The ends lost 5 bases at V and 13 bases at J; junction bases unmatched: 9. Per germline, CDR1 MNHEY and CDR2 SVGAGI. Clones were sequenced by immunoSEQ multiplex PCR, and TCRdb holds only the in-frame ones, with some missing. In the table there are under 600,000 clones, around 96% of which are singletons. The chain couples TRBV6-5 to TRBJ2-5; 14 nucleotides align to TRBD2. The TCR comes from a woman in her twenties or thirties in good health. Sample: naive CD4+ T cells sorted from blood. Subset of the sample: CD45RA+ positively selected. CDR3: CASSKSGTSGSRYF. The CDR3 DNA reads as TGTGCCAGCAGTAAATCCGGGACTAGCGGGAGCCGGTACTTC.